A selection of T cell receptor beta chains follows, all from one sample in a study of T cells in tuberculosis. The method was immunoSEQ multiplex PCR; TCRdb's version includes in-frame clones alone and lacks a portion of them. The sample yields 30,000 to 35,000 clones, around 97% seen once. Material for sequencing was PBMCs. The receptors were sampled from a donor aged 10-35 years with latent tuberculosis or without tuberculosis infection. CDR3s include the opening cysteine and the closing phenylalanine or tryptophan. A D gene is named only where the DNA matches it firmly. Clone size is given for some rows only: seen once, a few or many times, or a class if the clone is expanded.

TRBV4-1	TRBD2	TRBJ2-1	.	TGCGCCAGCAGCCAAAAGGTAGCGGGAGGGAAGGGCAATGAGCAGTTCTTC	CASSQKVAGGKGNEQFF
TRBV30	.	TRBJ2-3	.	TGTGCCTGGAGCGGGATCTCCACAGATACGCAGTATTTT	CAWSGISTDTQYF
TRBV5-1	.	TRBJ1-4	.	TGCGCCAGCAGCTTTTCCCCCACATCTGCAACTAATGAAAAACTGTTTTTT	CASSFSPTSATNEKLFF
TRBV4-1	TRBD1	TRBJ1-1	.	TGCGCCAGCAGCCAAGTGCCAGGACAGGGGGCCACTGAAGCTTTCTTT	CASSQVPGQGATEAFF
TRBV5-1	.	TRBJ2-3	.	TGCGCCAGCAGCGCGGCTGATACGCAGTATTTT	CASSAADTQYF
TRBV7-2	TRBD1	TRBJ2-7	once	TGTGCCAGCAGCTCGACCGGGACAGCGTCCTACGAGCAGTACTTC	CASSSTGTASYEQYF
TRBV5-1	TRBD2	TRBJ2-7	.	TGCGCCAGCAGTTTTGAAGCGGGGGGGCACAAAGAGCAGTACTTC	CASSFEAGGHKEQYF
TRBV7-6	TRBD1	TRBJ1-1	.	TGTGCCAGCAGATTAGGGGACAGGTTGAACACTGAAGCTTTCTTT	CASRLGDRLNTEAFF
TRBV4-2	.	TRBJ2-1	.	TGTGCCAGCAGCCAAGATAGGAGCAATGAGCAGTTCTTC	CASSQDRSNEQFF
TRBV5-1	TRBD1	TRBJ1-2	.	TGCGCCAGCAGTGGACAGGCGAACTATGGCTACACCTTC	CASSGQANYGYTF
TRBV7-2	.	TRBJ1-4	.	TGTGCCAGCAGTCCGAGCACGTTAGTGGGGAGGTCTAATGAAAAACTGTTTTTT	CASSPSTLVGRSNEKLFF
TRBV9	.	TRBJ1-1	.	TGTGCCAGCAGCCCGCAGGGCATGAACACTGAAGCTTTCTTT	CASSPQGMNTEAFF
TRBV4-1	TRBD2	TRBJ2-7	.	TGCGCCAGCAGCAAGCGGGAGGGTGGCGAGCAGTACTTC	CASSKREGGEQYF
TRBV19	TRBD2	TRBJ2-1	.	TGTGCCAGTAGTTCCGTAGCGGGAAAGCCATACAATGAGCAGTTCTTC	CASSSVAGKPYNEQFF
TRBV2	.	TRBJ1-2	.	TGTGCCAGCAACAATCCAGGCGAGGGTCAACGCTACACCTTC	CASNNPGEGQRYTF
TRBV11-3	.	TRBJ2-3	.	TGTGCCAGCAGCCCGAGGGGGGGAGTAGCAGATACGCAGTATTTT	CASSPRGGVADTQYF
TRBV5-1	TRBD1	TRBJ2-7	.	TGCGCCAGCAGCTTGGACAAAAGACAGGGGTATGGCGAGCAGTACTTC	CASSLDKRQGYGEQYF